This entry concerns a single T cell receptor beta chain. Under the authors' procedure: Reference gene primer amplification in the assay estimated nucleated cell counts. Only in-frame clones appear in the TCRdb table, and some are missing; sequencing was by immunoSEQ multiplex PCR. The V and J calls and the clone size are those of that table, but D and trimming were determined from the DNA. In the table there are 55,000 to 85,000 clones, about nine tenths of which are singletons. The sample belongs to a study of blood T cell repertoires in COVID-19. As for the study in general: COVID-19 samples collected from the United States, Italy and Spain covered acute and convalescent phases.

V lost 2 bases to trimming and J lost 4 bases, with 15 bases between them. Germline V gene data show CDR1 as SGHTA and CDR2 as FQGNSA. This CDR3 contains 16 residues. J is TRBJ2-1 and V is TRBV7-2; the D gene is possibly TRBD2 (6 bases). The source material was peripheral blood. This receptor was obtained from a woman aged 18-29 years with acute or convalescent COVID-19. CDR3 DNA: TGTGCCAGCAGCTTACTTGCGGGAAACGCGTACAATGAGCAGTTCTTC. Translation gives CASSLLAGNAYNEQFF. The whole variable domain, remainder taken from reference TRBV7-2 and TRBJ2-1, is GAGVSQSPSNKVTEKGKDVELRCDPISGHTALYWYRQSLGQGLEFLIYFQGNSAPDKSGLPSDRFSAERTGGSVSTLTIQRTQQEDSAVYLCASSLLAGNAYNEQFFGPGTRLTVL.